This T cell receptor (beta chain) was identified in a study of cytomegalovirus exposure and HLA in healthy donors. Comments on this clone: No antigen is known for it.

PCR primers comprised 60 Vbeta and 13 Jbeta primers. TCRdb's table, derived via immunoSEQ multiplex PCR, lists solely in-frame clones and lacks some. This sample has around 150,000 clones, with roughly four fifths found just once. Findings of the study overall: It was reported that TCR beta sequences correctly inferred the HLA-A and HLA-B alleles for most subjects.

CDR1 and CDR2 from the germline V gene are SEHNR and FQNEAQ (reference sequence). The CDR3 runs to 13 residues. The V end lost 1 base, the J end lost 3 bases, and 6 bases lay between the germline ends. The specimen sequenced was PBMCs. V is TRBV7-9 and J is TRBJ1-1, with D perhaps TRBD1 (5 bases). This clonotype was sampled from a woman aged 45 to 65 in good health and CMV-seronegative. The CDR3 reads CASSLEGDTEAFF. The CDR3 DNA is TGTGCCAGCAGCTTAGAAGGGGACACTGAAGCTTTCTTT.